This T cell receptor (beta chain) originates from a study of shared clonotypes between healthy human individuals (dated by TCRdb to 2020 to 2021). A note on the overall study: Two women and a few men aged 18 to 49 years were included in the cohort. For each donor, three plates each were used for CD4 naive and CD4 memory, two plates were used for CD8 naive, and one plate was used for CD8 memory. Blood TCR repertoires of a handful of healthy adults were deeply sequenced to estimate repertoire size and the extent of clonotype sharing between individuals. Different laboratories and diverse techniques were used to prepare libraries and sequence TCR repertoires, to increase sequencing depth and limit assay-specific biases. Leukapheresis yielded between about 0.94 and 9.5 billion PBMCs per donor. The full study reports these points: Even with the large sequencing depth, rarefaction of the sorted-subset datasets indicated that sequencing was incomplete. Only blood was sampled, and tissue TCR repertoires likely differ from those in blood. Compared with non-shared clonotypes, the clonotypes found in all four sorted-subset donors had higher generation probabilities. Pairwise subsampling indicated that sequencing depth was expected to affect the degree of clonotype sharing among donors. Because the study included a small number of donors, the genetic and exposure-history diversity represented was limited. Estimated clonotype richness was generally larger for naive than for memory subsets. About 5% of naive CD4, roughly 3.6% of naive CD8, 2% to 2.5% of memory CD4, and about 0.4% of memory CD8 clonotypes were shared across several donors.

TCR CDR3 regions were amplified from genomic DNA by multiplex PCR using the deep immunoSEQ assay. Genomic DNA extracted from each cell subset was distributed evenly over all wells of several immunoSEQ 96-well plates, and each plate served as one replicate. For sorted subsets, about 200 ng genomic DNA, equal to 30,000 to 35,000 T cell genomes, was loaded into each replicate PCR. Purified libraries were quantified with a Qubit 3.0 fluorometer, sized on a Bioanalyzer 2100, and re-quantified with the KAPA Library Quantification kit. Every immunoSEQ 96-well plate was sequenced on a separate single-read 150-cycle Illumina NextSeq 550 flow cell. In the authors' own workflow: Because the immunoSEQ output held only junctional sequences and lacked quality scores, the filtering could not match the filtering applied to full-length reads. To assign V/J genes and CDR3, sequences were annotated against IMGT germline references using PyIR, a Python wrapper for IgBLAST v1.9. Any read was removed if the V/J assignment was weak (E-value above 1e-6), the CDR3 was missing, or the read contained stop codons, out-of-frame junctions, or ambiguous translated residues. V3J clonotypes were defined as sequences sharing an identical inferred V gene, J gene, and CDR3 amino acid sequence. To compute the percentage overlap between repertoires, the number of shared unique clonotypes was divided by the size of the smaller repertoire. RTK rarefaction, the Chao1 estimator, and Recon v2.1 estimates of unobserved clonotypes were used to assess repertoire richness. Generation probabilities were computed with OLGA for all TCRbeta clonotypes obtained by the gDNA method from several donors. TCRdb's version of the immuneACCESS table is confined to in-frame rearrangements and falls short of the full clone set. An unresolved V gene accounts for under half of the shortfall where checked; the remainder is of unknown origin. The V and J calls and clone size were taken over from that table, and D and trimming were inferred from the DNA. The sample table shows 400,000 to 600,000 clones, and roughly 95% are seen once. About 0.06% of the sample rests with the top ten.

As for this clone: The specificity of this receptor is unknown. It has no much larger one-base neighbor in the sample; base qualities were not kept.

CDR3 length: 18 amino acids, cysteine to phenylalanine. The sequence is cut down to CDR3 DNA, 54 bases in frame from base 1. V ends up 8 bases short and J 0 bases short, with an unmatched junction base count of 15. Sequences SGHVS (CDR1) and FQNEAQ (CDR2) are obtained from the germline V gene. Donors were healthy HIV-negative adults with no recently reported acute infections or vaccinations. Every donor was a Caucasian adult living in Nashville, Tennessee, USA. CD4+ T cells were enriched through magnetic negative selection, after which naive cells were positively selected on CD45RA and the remaining negative fraction served as the memory subset. Blood was obtained by leukapheresis, after which PBMCs were separated by Ficoll-Histopaque density gradient centrifugation and cryopreserved in liquid nitrogen vapor phase. Analytical flow cytometry was used to check the purity and quantity of each magnetically sorted T cell population. Genomic DNA was isolated from every sorted fraction and measured by UV absorbance on a Nanodrop 2000c.

Source material: naive CD4+ T cells sorted from blood. The cell subset or site label, as the study defines it: CD45RA+ positively selected. Recombination joined TRBV7-8 with TRBJ1-5; 8 bases in the middle match TRBD1. This TCR was recovered from a woman between 25 and 40 years old in good health. The CDR3 region has the sequence CASLPGTGGTYSNQPQHF. The base sequence is TGTGCCAGCCTGCCGGGGACAGGCGGGACTTATAGCAATCAGCCCCAGCATTTT.